The entry below describes one T cell receptor (beta chain). Clones were read by immunoSEQ multiplex PCR, and TCRdb kept only the in-frame ones, dropping some. Of 300,000 to 400,000 clones detected, around 87% appear once; the ten largest clones hold more than 3%. CDR3 length: 15 residues. Germline V CDR1 and CDR2: LNHDA, SQIVND (reference sequence). The V end was cut by 3 bases, the J end by 4 bases, with 15 bases between. The sample is drawn from a study of Ad26.COV2.S vaccination and SARS-CoV-2 variants. Stated treatment: about 20 received Ad26.COV2.S at low or high dose, single or two shots; about 5 received placebo; per-sample allocation not given. The samples were gathered on day 63 after the first injection of vaccine or placebo.

The V call is TRBV19, the J call TRBJ1-1; maybe TRBD1 (5 bases). The receptor was derived from a person between 18 and 59 years old who received the Ad26.COV2.S COVID-19 vaccine or a placebo. The sequences come from peripheral blood, collected in a trial of Ad26.COV2.S vaccine versus placebo. The CDR3: CASSMNRQLLTEAFF. CDR3 in DNA: TGTGCCAGTAGTATGAATAGACAGCTTCTCACTGAAGCTTTCTTT.